The 21 T cell receptor beta chains presented below share a single source sample, sequenced in a study of shared clonotypes between healthy human individuals (dated by TCRdb to 2019 to 2021). Receptor amplification or capture employed the immunoSEQ multiplex PCR assay. TCRdb took this table from immuneACCESS and kept in-frame rearrangements with V and J called. Such tables lack part of the clones; where checked against another copy, unresolved V genes explain under half of the gap, and the rest is unexplained. The sample has roughly 1.5 million clones on record, approximately 98% of them singletons. 0.4% to 0.55% of the sample comes from the top ten. Sequencing was performed on naive CD4+ T cells sorted from blood. In light of the paper, this sample's cell subset or site label describes: CD45RA+ positively selected. These TCRs come from a man aged 25-40 years in good health.

The chain recombines TRBV28 with TRBJ2-7; 9 positions match TRBD1. The ends lost 5 bases at V and 6 bases at J; junction bases unmatched: 17. The CDR3 runs to 17 residues. CDR1 is MDHEN and CDR2 is SYDVKM in the germline V gene. The CDR3 spells CASSPNTPGTGGFEQYF. As DNA, the CDR3 is TGTGCCAGCAGTCCGAACACCCCGGGCACAGGGGGCTTCGAGCAGTACTTC. Drawing the rest from reference TRBV28 and TRBJ2-7, the complete variable domain is DVKVTQSSRYLVKRTGEKVFLECVQDMDHENMFWYRQDPGLGLRLIYFSYDVKMKEKGDIPEGYSVSREKKERFSLILESASTNQTSMYLCASSPNTPGTGGFEQYFGPGTRLTVT.

V gene TRBV27 combines with J gene TRBJ2-3; TRBD2 matches 10 bases. Germline values: CDR1 MNHEY, CDR2 SMNVEV (reference sequence). There are 18 residues in the CDR3. The junction had 11 bases not matched to a gene; V was cut back by 1 base and J by 4 bases. In DNA, the CDR3 is TGTGCCAGCAGTTTATTTCCCCGGCTAGCGGGAGAAGCAGATACGCAGTATTTT. Translating gives CASSLFPRLAGEADTQYF.

The J gene is TRBJ2-1, the V gene TRBV5-1; D remains ambiguous. V gave up 0 bases and J gave up 8 bases, with 12 bases separating them. Germline V gene lookup returns CDR1 SGHRS and CDR2 YFSETQ. This CDR3 has 14 residues. The CDR3 bases are TGCGCCAGCAGCTTGGGTACTACTGTCGATGAGCAGTTCTTC. Its translation is CASSLGTTVDEQFF.

This clone was found once. The chain has TRBV18 and TRBJ1-4; D is unclear. CDR3 length: 16 amino acids. V was pared by 3 bases and J by 4 bases, with 15 bases between. Looked up from germline, CDR1 is KGHSH and CDR2 is LQKENI. In DNA form, the CDR3 reads TGTGCCAGCTCACCGACCGGGAGCCTCAATAATGAAAAACTGTTTTTT. The encoded protein is CASSPTGSLNNEKLFF.

The V and J genes are TRBV30 and TRBJ1-5; possibly TRBD1 for D (5 bases). The germline V gene has CDR1 GTSNPN and CDR2 SVGIG (reference sequence). Trimming stripped 3 bases from V and 7 bases from J, with 13 bases between. This CDR3 is built from 13 residues. CDR3 loop: CAWSEGIRQPQHF. The CDR3, as DNA: TGTGCCTGGAGCGAGGGGATTCGGCAGCCCCAGCATTTT.

With respect to this clone: This sample also contains other DNA sequences that code for the same CDR3. V gene TRBV19 combines with J gene TRBJ2-7; D remains ambiguous. The germline V and J ends were trimmed by 5 bases and 3 bases, with 5 bases remaining between them. Germline-derived CDR1 and CDR2 are LNHDA and SQIVND (reference sequence). There are 11 residues in the CDR3. CDR3 protein: CASSLNYEQYF. The CDR3 nucleotides read TGTGCCAGTAGTTTGAACTACGAGCAGTACTTC.

The rearrangement links TRBV28 to TRBJ2-2; 7 nucleotides agree with TRBD1. The CDR3 extends over 15 amino acids. The germline V gene has CDR1 MDHEN and CDR2 SYDVKM. The V gene end was trimmed by 6 bases and the J gene end by 3 bases; junction bases not matched to a gene: 7. The CDR3 DNA sequence: TGTGCCAGCAGACTACAGGGGTTAGACACCGGGGAGCTGTTTTTT. Amino acids: CASRLQGLDTGELFF.

Of note for this clone: This sample also contains other DNA sequences that code for the same CDR3. The chain couples TRBV19 to TRBJ2-7, with D unclear. CDR3 length: 13 amino acids. V lost 4 bases and J 1 base, leaving 8 bases between the germline ends. CDR1 and CDR2 from the germline V gene are LNHDA and SQIVND (reference sequence). CDR3 region: CASSRQDSYEQYF. The CDR3, as DNA: TGTGCCAGTAGTAGGCAGGATTCCTACGAGCAGTACTTC.

This sequence joins TRBV18 and TRBJ1-1; a weak D match, TRBD1 (6 bases). Germline V gene data show CDR1 as KGHSH and CDR2 as LQKENI. The CDR3 runs to 17 residues. Trimming removed 2 bases at V and 0 bases at J, with 16 bases between. The CDR3 here is CASSPFTGFNMNTEAFF. CDR3 DNA sequence: TGTGCCAGCTCACCATTCACAGGGTTTAACATGAACACTGAAGCTTTCTTT.

CDR3 amino acids: CASSPSSSGYEQYF. The CDR3 DNA follows: TGCGCCAGCAGCCCCTCTTCGTCCGGGTACGAGCAGTACTTC. The genes are TRBV5-1 and TRBJ2-7; D gene uncertain. CDR1 and CDR2 (germline): SGHRS, YFSETQ. The V and J ends lost 4 bases and 4 bases respectively, with 15 bases between them. The CDR3 length is 14 residues.

The rearrangement uses TRBV5-4 and TRBJ2-7; 7 nucleotides agree with TRBD1. J lost 2 bases, V lost 4 bases, and 3 bases had no gene match. Germline CDR1 is SGHNT and CDR2 is YYREEE (reference sequence). The CDR3 consists of 13 residues. The DNA of the CDR3 is TGTGCCAGCAGCCCAGGGGGTGCCTACGAGCAGTACTTC. Translated, it gives CASSPGGAYEQYF.

The chain uses TRBV13 and TRBJ2-2, with no clear D. Looked up from germline, CDR1 is PRHDT and CDR2 is FYEKMQ (reference sequence). This CDR3 comprises 13 residues. V was cut by 5 bases and J by 4 bases, with 8 bases left in between. This CDR3 reads CASSLFVTGELFF. In nucleotides, the CDR3 is TGTGCCAGCAGCCTATTCGTCACCGGGGAGCTGTTTTTT.

The chain employs TRBV7-9 and TRBJ2-7; D unresolved. Per the germline V gene, CDR1 is SEHNR and CDR2 is FQNEAQ (reference sequence). The CDR3 contains 13 residues. Between the trimmed V and J ends, which lost 5 bases and 4 bases, there was a span of 12 bases. CDR3 sequence: CASSPDGRYEQYF. The CDR3 DNA sequence: TGTGCCAGCAGCCCAGATGGAAGGTACGAGCAGTACTTC.

The rearrangement joins TRBV16 to TRBJ1-1, with D maybe TRBD1 (6 bases). Trimming cost V 3 bases and J 5 bases, with 16 bases left between them. This CDR3 spans 15 amino acids. Germline CDR1 is KGHSY and CDR2 is FQNENV. The CDR3 loop reads CASSHGDRPLTEAFF. CDR3 nucleotide sequence: TGTGCCAGCAGCCACGGAGACAGGCCCCTTACTGAAGCTTTCTTT.

V usage is TRBV15 and J usage is TRBJ2-3; 7 nucleotides agree with TRBD2. The germline V gene has CDR1 LNHNV and CDR2 YYDKDF (reference sequence). Trimming at V came to 2 bases and at J to 2 bases, leaving 10 bases not matched to a gene. CDR3 length: 17 amino acids. CDR3 amino acids: CATSRTGGGSPTDTQYF. CDR3 nucleotides: TGTGCCACCAGCAGAACGGGTGGCGGGAGCCCCACAGATACGCAGTATTTT.

The chain couples TRBV25-1 to TRBJ2-7; D gene ambiguous. CDR1 MGHDK and CDR2 SYGVNS come from the germline V gene. Deletions cut 5 bases from V and 11 bases from J, with 16 bases between. The CDR3 spans 12 residues. CDR3 protein: CASSRVVDPKYF. In nucleotides, the CDR3 is TGTGCCAGCAGTCGGGTCGTGGACCCCAAGTACTTC.

This rearrangement joins TRBV4-3 to TRBJ2-1; 7 bases align to TRBD2. The CDR3 spans 17 residues. After removal of 0 bases from V and 12 bases from J, the junction contained 17 bases not matched to a gene. Germline assignment: CDR1 LGHNA and CDR2 YSLEER. The CDR3 coding sequence is TGCGCCAGCAGCCAAGATGGGCCTAGCGGCGCCCCCGTGGTGCAGTTCTTC. It codes for CASSQDGPSGAPVVQFF.

The chain has TRBV19 and TRBJ2-3; no firm D call. Germline loops: CDR1 LNHDA, CDR2 SQIVND (reference sequence). The CDR3 has 15 residues. V was cut by 3 bases and J by 2 bases, with 12 bases left in between. CDR3 loop: CASSMMGLDTDTQYF. DNA of the CDR3: TGTGCCAGTAGTATGATGGGTCTAGACACAGATACGCAGTATTTT.

The chain has TRBV6-6 and TRBJ2-4; 10 bases map to TRBD1. J was trimmed by 4 bases and V by 6 bases; bases with no gene match: 6. The CDR3 runs 15 residues. In germline, CDR1 is MNHNY, CDR2 SVGAGI (reference sequence). Here the CDR3 DNA reads TGTGCCAGCAGCTCGGACAGGGGGGTAAAAAACATTCAGTACTTC. Translated, it gives CASSSDRGVKNIQYF.

The chain combines TRBV19 with TRBJ1-5; D remains ambiguous. The CDR3 is 13 amino acids. CDR1 is LNHDA, CDR2 SQIVND, per germline (reference sequence). Trimming took off 3 bases at V and 3 bases at J, with 6 bases between the two ends. For the CDR3, the DNA is TGTGCCAGTAGTATGCCCCTCAATCAGCCCCAGCATTTT. Translation gives CASSMPLNQPQHF. The entire variable domain, with the rest obtained from reference TRBV19 and TRBJ1-5, is as follows: DGGITQSPKYLFRKEGQNVTLSCEQNLNHDAMYWYRQDPGQGLRLIYYSQIVNDFQKGDIAEGYSVSREKKESFPLTVTSAQKNPTAFYLCASSMPLNQPQHFGDGTRLSIL.

This chain connects TRBV6-1 to TRBJ1-2; D unclear. Germline loops: CDR1 MNHNS, CDR2 SASEGT. Trimming removed 1 base at V and 4 bases at J, with 13 bases between. The CDR3 covers 15 residues. The CDR3 DNA sequence: TGTGCCAGCAGTGAAGGCGCGGGAATGGTCTATGGCTACACCTTC. This sequence encodes CASSEGAGMVYGYTF.